This T cell receptor beta chain was identified during a study of identical twins. General study results and limits: Beta clonotypes that were abundant in cord blood contained fewer insertions, a pattern absent from memory repertoires. Interpretation of the results relied on cross-sectional statistical analysis and not on following the same donors.

With respect to this clonotype: The target antigen is unknown. At one of its ends the junction is not consistent with the germline gene, which may arise from a read error.

TCRdb re-derived calls from the 5' RACE reads in MiXCR, one entry per CDR3 protein. The table records 1.5 million to 2 million distinct CDR3 sequences, less than 40% of them present only once. The germline V gene has CDR1 LGHNA and CDR2 YNFKEQ. The CDR3 is 14 residues long. The sequence was collected from a newborn girl in good health. The J gene is TRBJ1-2, the V gene TRBV4-2; a weak D match, TRBD1 (6 bases). The specimen was cord blood. The CDR3 reads CASSQAGQNYGHTF. The CDR3 DNA follows: TGTGCCAGCAGCCAAGCAGGACAGAACTATGGCCACACCTTC.